Each of the 18 T cell receptor beta chains below was sequenced from the same sample in a study of identical twins. TCRdb passed the 5' RACE reads through MiXCR, listing each CDR3 protein once. The table has 300,000 to 400,000 distinct CDR3 sequences, about 12% seen once. This sample also appeared in a second study, on yellow fever vaccine responses in identical twins.

The sequencing sample was made of CD8+ T cells sorted from blood. The receptors stem from a woman aged 18-29 years in good health.

This clonotype was detected a few times. The rearrangement links TRBV6-1 to TRBJ2-2; 8 bases match TRBD1. This CDR3 has 15 residues. The germline V gene has CDR1 MNHNS and CDR2 SASEGT. Losses at the gene ends were 6 bases for V and 6 bases for J; bases not matched to a gene: 9. The CDR3 region has the DNA TGTGCCAGCAGCGGGGACAGGTGGGGCGCCGGGGAGCTGTTTTTT. Residues: CASSGDRWGAGELFF.

This chain connects TRBV28 to TRBJ1-2, with 8 bases identical to TRBD1. The CDR3 loop spans 16 amino acids. V was clipped by 5 bases and J by 1 base; unmatched bases: 9. In germline, CDR1 is MDHEN, CDR2 SYDVKM. DNA for the CDR3: TGTGCCAGCAGTGCGACAGGGGATGGCCTTAACTATGGCTACACCTTC. It is translated as CASSATGDGLNYGYTF.

The chain uses TRBV6-1 and TRBJ2-1; 11 bases map to TRBD1. Germline V lookup: CDR1 MNHNS, CDR2 SASEGT. The CDR3 is made up of 15 amino acids. The ends lost 5 bases at V and 7 bases at J; junction bases unmatched: 7. In nucleotides, the CDR3 is TGTGCCAGCAGTCGAGCCGGGACAGGGGGGAATGAGCAGTTCTTC. It translates to CASSRAGTGGNEQFF.

This clonotype was detected a few times. The chain couples TRBV27 to TRBJ2-1, with 14 bases aligning to TRBD2. V lost 3 bases, J lost 4 bases, and 5 bases stayed unmatched. The CDR3 contains 17 residues. Germline V lookup: CDR1 MNHEY, CDR2 SMNVEV (reference sequence). The CDR3 region has the DNA TGTGCCAGCAGTTTCCCGACTAGCGGGGGGGATTACAATGAGCAGTTCTTC. Protein product: CASSFPTSGGDYNEQFF.

This clonotype appeared many times. This chain links TRBV7-9 with TRBJ2-1, with 9 bases identical to TRBD2. J gave up 0 bases and V 5 bases, and 2 bases lay outside the gene matches. The CDR3 consists of 15 residues. The germline V gene has CDR1 SEHNR and CDR2 FQNEAQ (reference sequence). The CDR3, as DNA: TGTGCCAGCAGCCGTAGCGGGAGCTCCTACAATGAGCAGTTCTTC. Translated, it gives CASSRSGSSYNEQFF.

This clonotype showed up just a few times. This sequence joins TRBV20-1 and TRBJ2-1; 11 positions match TRBD1. V dropped 5 bases and J dropped 4; count of bases not matched to a gene: 7. CDR1 and CDR2 (germline): DFQATT, SNEGSKA (reference sequence). The CDR3 length is 15 residues. The CDR3, as DNA: TGCAGTGCTCCCCCCGGGACAGGGGGGTACAATGAGCAGTTCTTC. It codes for CSAPPGTGGYNEQFF.

There are a few counts of this clonotype. The chain employs TRBV6-1 and TRBJ2-1; 7 nucleotides match TRBD2. CDR3 length: 16 residues. The trim removed 5 bases at V and 1 base at J, leaving 8 bases unmatched. The germline CDR1 and CDR2 sequences are MNHNS and SASEGT. The CDR3 loop is CASSPETAGSYNEQFF. The CDR3 DNA sequence: TGTGCCAGCAGTCCCGAGACAGCGGGGTCCTACAATGAGCAGTTCTTC.

This clonotype came up a few times. The rearrangement uses TRBV6-5 and TRBJ1-6, with D possibly being TRBD1 (6 bases). V shed 2 bases and J shed 9 bases, with 17 bases lying between them. This CDR3 spans 16 amino acids. Germline loops: CDR1 MNHEY, CDR2 SVGAGI. The CDR3 nucleotides are TGTGCCAGCAGTTACGGTACAGGGAAGGTCGGTTCACCCCTCCACTTT. This sequence encodes CASSYGTGKVGSPLHF.

The chain carries TRBV12-3 or TRBV12-4 and TRBJ1-5, with TRBD1 matching 7 bases. This CDR3 comprises 13 residues. After removal of 4 bases from V and 11 bases from J, the junction contained 8 bases not matched to a gene. CDR3 in amino acids: CASSSTGEGTQHF. As DNA, the CDR3 is TGTGCCAGCAGTTCTACAGGGGAGGGAACCCAGCATTTT.

This sequence joins TRBV28 and TRBJ2-7, with D possibly TRBD1 on 6 matching bases. The germline V gene has CDR1 MDHEN and CDR2 SYDVKM. This CDR3 is 15 amino acids long. V lost 4 bases and J lost 2, with 15 bases in between. CDR3 DNA: TGTGCCAGCAGTTCCAACAGGGAACCCACCTACGAGCAGTACTTC. Protein sequence: CASSSNREPTYEQYF.

The chain combines TRBV4-1 with TRBJ2-4; 7 nucleotides align to TRBD2. The germline gives CDR1 MGHRA, CDR2 YSYEKL. V gave up 0 bases and J gave up 1 base; unmatched junction bases: 0. The CDR3 totals 15 residues. This chain's CDR3 is CASSQEGGAKNIQYF. DNA of the CDR3: TGCGCCAGCAGCCAAGAGGGGGGGGCCAAAAACATTCAGTACTTC.

This clonotype turned up a few times. This chain connects TRBV12-3 or TRBV12-4 to TRBJ2-1, with 7 bases fitting TRBD2. V lost 5 bases, J lost 5 bases, and 15 bases stayed unmatched. The CDR3 runs 17 residues. CDR3 sequence: CASSVGGASVRDNEQFF. CDR3 in DNA: TGTGCCAGCAGTGTGGGAGGGGCTAGCGTGAGAGACAATGAGCAGTTCTTC.

The chain employs TRBV15 and TRBJ1-6, with 12 positions matching TRBD1. The CDR3 totals 13 residues. Trimming took 8 bases from V and 9 from J; bases not matched to a gene: 2. Germline V lookup: CDR1 LNHNV, CDR2 YYDKDF (reference sequence). The CDR3 DNA sequence: TGTGCCACCGGGACAGGGGGCTTTTCACCCCTCCACTTT. It is translated as CATGTGGFSPLHF.

This CDR3 reads CASSYGGEQFF. DNA of the CDR3: TGTGCCAGCAGTTACGGGGGCGAGCAGTTCTTC. The rearrangement joins TRBV6-2 or TRBV6-3 to TRBJ2-1; D might be TRBD1 (6 bases). In germline, CDR1 is MNHEY, CDR2 SVGEGT. Trimming pared 2 bases from V and 10 bases from J, leaving 6 bases between. The CDR3 has 11 amino acids.

This clonotype was counted a few times. The gene calls are TRBV11-1 and TRBJ2-6, with 7 bases matching TRBD1. J gave up 0 bases and V 5 bases, and 10 bases lay outside the gene matches. The CDR3 consists of 18 residues. Germline V CDR1 and CDR2: SGHAT, FQDESV (reference sequence). The CDR3, as DNA: TGTGCCAGCAGCCATCGGACAGGACCAGTCTCTGGGGCCAACGTCCTGACTTTC. Protein: CASSHRTGPVSGANVLTF.

This clonotype was picked up a small number of times. This sequence joins TRBV7-9 and TRBJ2-1; 7 nucleotides agree with TRBD1. The CDR3 is made up of 16 amino acids. The germline gives CDR1 SEHNR, CDR2 FQNEAQ (reference sequence). V lost 5 bases, J lost 0 bases, and 7 bases stayed unmatched. CDR3: CASSGLQGSSYNEQFF. CDR3 DNA: TGTGCCAGCAGCGGCCTACAGGGGAGCTCCTACAATGAGCAGTTCTTC.

The chain combines TRBV7-9 with TRBJ2-1, with TRBD2 matching 7 bases. V lost 4 bases and J lost 4; bases outside the gene matches: 7. Germline CDR1 reads SEHNR; CDR2 reads FQNEAQ (reference sequence). The CDR3 contains 15 residues. The CDR3 DNA reads as TGTGCCAGCAGCTGGCGACTAGCAGAATACAATGAGCAGTTCTTC. It translates to CASSWRLAEYNEQFF.

This clonotype was seen a handful of times. This chain uses TRBV4-1 with TRBJ2-3, with 9 positions matching TRBD1. CDR3 size: 17 residues. Per germline, CDR1 MGHRA and CDR2 YSYEKL. The trim removed 0 bases at V and 4 bases at J, leaving 8 bases unmatched. CDR3 residues: CASSQDVTGGMADTQYF. CDR3 bases: TGCGCCAGCAGCCAAGATGTGACAGGGGGTATGGCAGATACGCAGTATTTT.